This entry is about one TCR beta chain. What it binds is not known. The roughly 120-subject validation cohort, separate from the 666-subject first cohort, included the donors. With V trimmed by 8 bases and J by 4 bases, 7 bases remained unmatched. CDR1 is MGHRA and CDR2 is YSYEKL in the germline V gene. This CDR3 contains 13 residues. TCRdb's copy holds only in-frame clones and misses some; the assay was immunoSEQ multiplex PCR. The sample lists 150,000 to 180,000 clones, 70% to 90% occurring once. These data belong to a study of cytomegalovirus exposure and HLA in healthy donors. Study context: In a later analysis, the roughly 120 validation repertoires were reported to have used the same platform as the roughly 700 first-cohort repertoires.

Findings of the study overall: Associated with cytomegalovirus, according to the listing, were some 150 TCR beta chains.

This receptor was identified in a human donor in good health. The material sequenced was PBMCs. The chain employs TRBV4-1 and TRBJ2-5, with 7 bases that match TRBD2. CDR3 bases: TGCGCCAGCCGACGAATAGCGGGAGAGACCCAGTACTTC. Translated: CASRRIAGETQYF.